The next 3 T cell receptor beta chains were all read from a single sample in a study of CD8+ T cells in alopecia areata. Treatment in this sample: oral pan-JAK inhibitor, 5-10 mg twice daily. Sequencing used cDNA as its template, made by extracting RNA and reverse transcribing it. TCRdb's copy holds only in-frame clones and misses some; the assay was immunoSEQ multiplex PCR. This table holds about 190,000 clones, roughly 60% found once. The specimen was CD4+ T cells sorted from blood, collected at week 24, from a patient treated with tofacitinib. The receptors shown here come from a human donor with alopecia areata.

The rearrangement uses TRBV15 and TRBJ2-2, with TRBD1 matching over 8 bases. V lost 3 bases, J lost 4 bases, and 4 bases stayed unmatched. From germline, CDR1 is LNHNV and CDR2 YYDKDF (reference sequence). The CDR3 is made up of 15 amino acids. The CDR3 DNA reads TGTGCCACCAGCAGGAACAGGGGGTCCACCGGGGAGCTGTTTTTT. Amino acid sequence: CATSRNRGSTGELFF.

In this sample, this clone turned up many times. J is TRBJ2-1 and V is TRBV29-1; possibly TRBD1 or TRBD2 for D (5 bases each). CDR3 length equals 11 residues. Trimming left V 7 bases short and J 9 bases short, with 13 bases between. CDR1 is SQVTM and CDR2 is ANQGSEA in the germline V gene. CDR3 residues: CSEGKGSEQFF. The CDR3 coding sequence is TGCAGCGAGGGGAAGGGGAGTGAGCAGTTCTTC.

The genes are TRBV7-9 and TRBJ1-1; the D is unclear. Germline CDR1 and CDR2: SEHNR and FQNEAQ (reference sequence). The V gene lost 2 bases and the J gene lost 1 base, with 8 bases spanning the gap. The CDR3 length is 14 residues. For the CDR3, the DNA is TGTGCCAGCAGCTTATCGGCACCGAACACTGAAGCTTTCTTT. This translates into CASSLSAPNTEAFF.